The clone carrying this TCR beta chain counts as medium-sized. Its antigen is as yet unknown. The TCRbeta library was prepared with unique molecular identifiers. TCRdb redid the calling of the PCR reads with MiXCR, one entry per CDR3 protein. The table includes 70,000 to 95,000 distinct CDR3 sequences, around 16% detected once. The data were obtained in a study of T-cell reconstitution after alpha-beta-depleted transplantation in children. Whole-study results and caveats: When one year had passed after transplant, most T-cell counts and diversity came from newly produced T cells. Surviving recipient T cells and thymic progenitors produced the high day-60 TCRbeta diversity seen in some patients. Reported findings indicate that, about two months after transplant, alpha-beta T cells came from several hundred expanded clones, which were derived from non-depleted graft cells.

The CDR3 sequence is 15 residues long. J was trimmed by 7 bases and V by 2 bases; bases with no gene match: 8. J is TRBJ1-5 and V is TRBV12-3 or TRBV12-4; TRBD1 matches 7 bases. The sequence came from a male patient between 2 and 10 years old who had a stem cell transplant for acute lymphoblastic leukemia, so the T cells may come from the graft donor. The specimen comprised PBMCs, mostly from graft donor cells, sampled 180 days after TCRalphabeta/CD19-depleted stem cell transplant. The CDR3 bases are TGTGCCAGCAGTTTAAGGCAGGGGGACCGGCAGCCCCAGCATTTT. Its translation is CASSLRQGDRQPQHF.